This T cell receptor beta chain was observed in a study of CD8+CD57+ T cells in acquired aplastic anemia. Study overall: Isolated CD4+ and CD8+ cells, once sorted, yielded DNA averaging around 2.9 ug.

Points from the study as a whole: Patients had twenty-nine CD8+ CDR3 sequences in common with controls (the shared set).

All patients picked for sequencing had shown, by flow cytometry, an expansion of CD8+CD57+ cells. Each patient carried a diagnosis of severe acquired aplastic anemia. The blood sampling took place in patients who had so far received no therapy. TCR beta VDJ and CDR3 profiling used genomic DNA as template. Each CDR3 protein gets one entry after TCRdb re-called the reads with MiXCR. The data show 120,000 or so distinct CDR3 sequences, roughly 55% seen once. Comments on this clonotype: What it binds is unknown.

The length of the CDR3 is 13 residues. In germline, CDR1 is DFQATT, CDR2 SNEGSKA (reference sequence). Unmatched junction bases numbered 11, after V lost 5 bases and J lost 9 bases. V is TRBV20-1 and J is TRBJ2-5; 8 nucleotides align to TRBD2. Material for sequencing was sorted CD4+, CD8+, or CD8+CD57+ T cells (not recorded which) from PBMCs. The sequence derives from a human donor with aplastic anemia. The chain's CDR3 is CSAERREAKAQYF. The CDR3 DNA reads TGCAGTGCTGAGCGGCGGGAGGCCAAGGCCCAGTACTTC.